The 28 T cell receptor beta chains given below trace back to one sample, sequenced in a study of vaccination and CD4 T cells after COVID-19. No antigens are known for them. Sequencing of DNA taken from cultured CD4+ T cells relied on the Oncomine TCR Beta short-read assay. MiXCR was run by TCRdb on the PCR reads, yielding one entry per CDR3 protein. The sample consists of roughly 15,000 distinct CDR3 sequences, 52% of them appearing once. As to time point: late sampling 161 to 241 days after vaccination in a few convalescent patients. Indicated treatment: approximately 9-day PBMC culture with coronavirus spike peptide pools or control peptides (ViraFEST assay). The material was CD4+ T cells from blood, cultured in vitro, obtained about 7 months after SARS-CoV-2 vaccination. The receptors were gathered from a human donor who had recovered from COVID-19.

With respect to this clonotype: The junction does not match germline at one end; this may be a read error. The CDR3 reads CSARDNSALPTKPPF. CDR3 sequence (DNA): TGCAGTGCTAGAGATAACTCAGCGCTACCCACTAAACCCCCCTTT. The chain links TRBV20-1 to TRBJ1-1; D is unresolved. The CDR3 extends over 15 amino acids. CDR1 and CDR2 (germline): DFQATT, SNEGSKA (reference sequence).

A few counts support this clonotype. The chain joins TRBV7-9 to TRBJ2-2; D is uncertain. CDR3 length: 15 residues. V was pared by 1 base and J by 1 base, with 7 bases between. Germline CDR1 reads SEHNR; CDR2 reads FQNEAQ (reference sequence). CDR3 residues: CASSLGRWNTGELFF. The CDR3, as DNA: TGTGCCAGCAGCTTAGGCCGGTGGAACACCGGGGAGCTGTTTTTT. Complete variable domain (other parts from reference TRBV7-9 and TRBJ2-2): DTGVSQNPRHKITKRGQNVTFRCDPISEHNRLYWYRQTLGQGPEFLTYFQNEAQLEKSRLLSDRFSAERPKGSFSTLEIQRTEQGDSAMYLCASSLGRWNTGELFFGEGSRLTVL.

The chain's CDR3 is CSAPVEGTDTQYF. The CDR3, as DNA: TGCAGTGCCCCGGTGGAAGGCACAGATACGCAGTATTTT. The genes are TRBV20-1 and TRBJ2-3; no clear D. Germline loops: CDR1 DFQATT, CDR2 SNEGSKA (reference sequence). Trimming removed 6 bases at V and 1 base at J, with 11 bases between. There are 13 residues in the CDR3.

This chain links TRBV6-1 with TRBJ1-4; D may be TRBD1 (6 bases). Trimming removed 3 bases from V and 6 bases from J, with 11 bases in between. CDR1 MNHNS and CDR2 SASEGT come from the germline V gene. The CDR3 totals 14 residues. The CDR3 DNA follows: TGTGCCAGCAGTGATGGGGGGGGCTATGAAAAACTGTTTTTT. Its translation: CASSDGGGYEKLFF.

The chain links TRBV7-3 to TRBJ2-3; D may be TRBD1 (6 bases). Trimming left V 5 bases short and J 6 bases short, with 9 bases between. Germline loops: CDR1 SGHTA, CDR2 FQGTGA. The CDR3 runs 12 residues. CDR3 sequence: CASSPQGDTQYF. CDR3 bases: TGTGCCAGCAGCCCCCAGGGGGATACGCAGTATTTT. The complete variable domain, with remaining parts taken from reference TRBV7-3 and TRBJ2-3, reads GAGVSQTPSNKVTEKGKYVELRCDPISGHTALYWYRQSLGQGPEFLIYFQGTGAADDSGLPNDRFFAVRPEGSVSTLKIQRTERGDSAVYLCASSPQGDTQYFGPGTRLTVL.

Remarks on this clonotype: The junction departs from the called germline gene at one end, perhaps through a read error. V gene TRBV2 combines with J gene TRBJ1-6, with TRBD1 matching over 7 bases. The length of the CDR3 is 15 residues. The V gene's germline CDR1 is SNHLY and CDR2 FYNNEI. CDR3 bases: TGTGCCAGCCGACAGGGTGATTCCTCTAATTCACCCCTCCACTTT. This sequence encodes CASRQGDSSNSPLHF. Variable domain in full (rest from reference TRBV2 and TRBJ1-6): EPEVTQTPSHQVTQMGQEVILRCVPISNHLYFYWYRQILGQKVEFLVSFYNNEISEKSEIFDDQFSVERPDGSNFTLKIRSTKLEDSAMYFCASRQGDSSNSPLHFGNGTRLTVT.

This clonotype was recorded a few times. The J gene is TRBJ1-1, the V gene TRBV7-6; unclear D gene. The CDR3 is 14 residues long. V was pared by 5 bases and J by 1 base, with 11 bases between. Germline CDR1 SGHVS, CDR2 FNYEAQ. The CDR3: CASSRGPGNTEAFF. The DNA for the CDR3 is TGTGCCAGCAGCAGAGGACCTGGGAACACTGAAGCTTTCTTT.

This chain connects TRBV6-1 to TRBJ1-1; no firm D call. The V gene's germline CDR1 is MNHNS and CDR2 SASEGT. The CDR3 length is 13 residues. V lost 7 bases, J lost 6 bases, and 15 bases lay in between. CDR3 residues: CASILDQNPEAFF. CDR3 nucleotides: TGTGCCAGCATCTTAGATCAGAATCCTGAAGCTTTCTTT.

On this clonotype: As the CDR3 is not closed by the conserved phenylalanine or tryptophan, this likely results from a read error. The chain links TRBV20-1 to TRBJ1-2; a weak D match, TRBD1 (5 bases). This CDR3 contains 11 residues. Trimming took off 3 bases at V and 3 bases at J, with 5 bases between the two ends. Germline CDR1 reads DFQATT; CDR2 reads SNEGSKA (reference sequence). The chain's CDR3 is CSARTDYGYTS. CDR3 in DNA: TGCAGTGCTAGGACAGACTATGGCTACACCTCC.

In this sample, this clonotype turned up a few times. The chain links TRBV5-4 to TRBJ1-1; D remains ambiguous. Germline CDR1 SGHNT, CDR2 YYREEE (reference sequence). V was cut by 4 bases and J by 3 bases, with 10 bases left in between. The CDR3 covers 13 residues. Here the CDR3 DNA reads TGTGCCAGCAGCCCCAGGCGGGACACTGAAGCTTTCTTT. This gives the protein CASSPRRDTEAFF.

The rearrangement joins TRBV6-2 or TRBV6-3 to TRBJ2-3; 7 bases line up with TRBD1. The trim removed 5 bases at V and 5 bases at J, leaving 4 bases unmatched. Looked up from germline, CDR1 is MNHEY and CDR2 is SVGEGT. The CDR3 runs to 13 residues. The chain's CDR3 is CASSPTGVDTQYF. The CDR3 DNA reads TGTGCCAGCAGTCCCACAGGGGTAGATACGCAGTATTTT.

There are a few counts of this clonotype. The chain couples TRBV5-4 to TRBJ2-5, with 7 bases lining up with TRBD2. The CDR3 is made up of 14 amino acids. CDR1 SGHNT and CDR2 YYREEE come from the germline V gene (reference sequence). V was pared by 5 bases and J by 2 bases, with 6 bases of the junction left unmatched. The CDR3 region has the DNA TGTGCCAGCAGGCACGGACTAGTTCAAGAGACCCAGTACTTC. Encoded protein: CASRHGLVQETQYF.

This chain uses TRBV7-2 with TRBJ1-2; no definite D call. The CDR3 consists of 12 residues. Trimming left V 5 bases short and J 0 bases short, with 4 bases between. The germline V gene encodes CDR1 SGHTA and CDR2 FQGNSA. CDR3 protein: CASSQTNYGYTF. In nucleotides, the CDR3 is TGTGCCAGCAGCCAAACTAACTATGGCTACACCTTC.

The J gene is TRBJ2-2, the V gene TRBV7-3; D gene ambiguous. The CDR3 covers 14 residues. Trimming pared 2 bases from V and 2 bases from J, leaving 6 bases between. Germline assignment: CDR1 SGHTA and CDR2 FQGTGA. The CDR3 region is CASSLYRNTGELFF. The DNA of the CDR3 is TGTGCCAGCAGCTTATACAGAAACACCGGGGAGCTGTTTTTT.

The chain couples TRBV5-5 to TRBJ2-5; D possibly matches TRBD1 or TRBD2 (5 bases each). From germline, CDR1 is SGHKS and CDR2 YYEKEE (reference sequence). Trimming left V 0 bases short and J 3 bases short, with 12 bases between. The CDR3 totals 15 residues. CDR3 sequence: CASSLEGTMEETQYF. The DNA for the CDR3 is TGTGCCAGCAGCTTGGAAGGGACCATGGAAGAGACCCAGTACTTC.

This clonotype showed up just a few times. The chain carries TRBV10-3 and TRBJ2-3; tentative D call: TRBD2 (6 bases). The V gene's germline CDR1 is ENHRY and CDR2 SYGVKD. The V gene lost 8 bases and the J gene lost 1 base, with 13 bases spanning the gap. The CDR3 covers 14 residues. CDR3 sequence reads: CAIGRTMGTDTQYF. In DNA, the CDR3 is TGTGCCATCGGGAGGACCATGGGCACAGATACGCAGTATTTT.

The gene calls are TRBV19 and TRBJ1-1; 12 bases align to TRBD1. The length of the CDR3 is 15 residues. From germline, CDR1 is LNHDA and CDR2 SQIVND (reference sequence). V lost 5 bases to trimming and J lost 6 bases; unmatched junction nucleotides: 7. The CDR3 protein is CASSQTGQGASEAFF. CDR3 DNA sequence: TGTGCCAGTAGTCAAACGGGACAGGGGGCGTCTGAAGCTTTCTTT. Combining the CDR3 with reference TRBV19 and TRBJ1-1 gives the whole variable domain DGGITQSPKYLFRKEGQNVTLSCEQNLNHDAMYWYRQDPGQGLRLIYYSQIVNDFQKGDIAEGYSVSREKKESFPLTVTSAQKNPTAFYLCASSQTGQGASEAFFGQGTRLTVV.

This clonotype was detected only a few times. This chain links TRBV6-2 or TRBV6-3 with TRBJ2-1; D is possibly TRBD2 (6 bases). Germline V gene data show CDR1 as MNHEY and CDR2 as SVGEGT. Trimming removed 2 bases at V and 0 bases at J, with 14 bases between. There are 17 residues in the CDR3. In DNA, the CDR3 is TGTGCCAGCAGTTACCGACCAGCGGGTTCCTCCTACAATGAGCAGTTCTTC. Translating it yields CASSYRPAGSSYNEQFF.

This clonotype occurred a few times. The chain links TRBV20-1 to TRBJ2-3, with D uncertain. V was cut by 0 bases and J by 4 bases, with 11 bases left in between. CDR1 and CDR2 from the germline V gene are DFQATT and SNEGSKA (reference sequence). The CDR3 contains 14 residues. CDR3 nucleotide sequence: TGCAGTGCTAGAGATAGAATAGTCCCAGATACGCAGTATTTT. This codes for CSARDRIVPDTQYF.

The chain employs TRBV20-1 and TRBJ1-1; no clear D gene. Trimming took 1 base from V and 1 from J, leaving 10 bases between them. Germline loops: CDR1 DFQATT, CDR2 SNEGSKA (reference sequence). This CDR3 spans 14 amino acids. CDR3 sequence reads: CSARVPRRNTEAFF. Here the CDR3 DNA reads TGCAGTGCTAGAGTCCCCCGCAGGAACACTGAAGCTTTCTTT.

In this sample, this clonotype turned up a few times. The chain recombines TRBV15 with TRBJ2-7, with D uncertain. Germline assignment: CDR1 LNHNV and CDR2 YYDKDF (reference sequence). The V end was cut by 1 base, the J end by 5 bases, with 6 bases between. The CDR3 extends over 12 amino acids. CDR3 amino acids: CATSRVPNEQYF. The CDR3 nucleotides are TGTGCCACCAGCAGAGTCCCTAACGAGCAGTACTTC.

V gene TRBV20-1 combines with J gene TRBJ1-6; D remains unclear. Trimming shortened V by 1 base and J by 10 bases, and 11 bases separated the two germline ends. CDR1 and CDR2 (germline): DFQATT, SNEGSKA (reference sequence). The CDR3 is made up of 13 amino acids. The CDR3 region has the DNA TGCAGTGCTAGAGCTCTCGGGTGGTCACCCCTCCACTTT. This sequence encodes CSARALGWSPLHF.

The rearrangement uses TRBV20-1 and TRBJ1-1; possibly TRBD1 for D (6 bases). CDR3 length equals 11 residues. CDR1 is DFQATT, CDR2 SNEGSKA, per germline (reference sequence). V was pared by 7 bases and J by 3 bases, with 9 bases between. CDR3 bases: TGCAGTGTAGGGGGGGACACTGAAGCTTTCTTT. Amino acid sequence: CSVGGDTEAFF.

The gene calls are TRBV24-1 and TRBJ2-3; the match to TRBD2 covers 11 bases. CDR1 is KGHDR, CDR2 SFDVKD, per germline. The CDR3 runs to 16 residues. V shed 4 bases and J 6 bases; nucleotides not matched to a gene: 8. The CDR3 DNA sequence: TGTGCCACCAGTGACCCCGTACTAGCGGGAGTTGATACGCAGTATTTT. Translating gives CATSDPVLAGVDTQYF.

V is TRBV6-1 and J is TRBJ1-1; 8 positions agree with TRBD1. Trimming took 6 bases from V and 4 from J; bases not matched to a gene: 4. Per germline, CDR1 MNHNS and CDR2 SASEGT. The CDR3 covers 13 residues. CDR3 in amino acids: CASSQDRGTEAFF. DNA of the CDR3: TGTGCCAGCAGCCAAGACAGGGGCACTGAAGCTTTCTTT.

This chain links TRBV7-2 with TRBJ1-2; no definite D call. Trimming cost V 0 bases and J 2 bases, with 7 bases left between them. CDR1 is SGHTA, CDR2 FQGNSA, per germline. This CDR3 has 14 residues. The CDR3 is CASSLAAKNYGYTF. The CDR3 DNA reads TGTGCCAGCAGCTTAGCCGCAAAGAACTATGGCTACACCTTC.

This rearrangement joins TRBV27 to TRBJ2-7; TRBD1 agrees at 9 bases. The trim removed 5 bases at V and 1 base at J, leaving 9 bases unmatched. The CDR3 has 16 residues. Germline CDR1 reads MNHEY; CDR2 reads SMNVEV (reference sequence). The CDR3 protein is CASSASAGTGSYEQYF. The CDR3 DNA reads TGTGCCAGCAGTGCCTCTGCCGGGACAGGGTCCTACGAGCAGTACTTC.

The DNA for the CDR3 is TGTGCCAGCCGCAGTCCTAGCGCCAATGAGCAGTTCTTC. Translating it yields CASRSPSANEQFF. This sequence joins TRBV19 and TRBJ2-1; a possible D gene is TRBD2 (6 bases). The CDR3 is made up of 13 amino acids. The V gene's germline CDR1 is LNHDA and CDR2 SQIVND (reference sequence). V was pared by 9 bases and J by 6 bases, with 15 bases between.